The 11 T cell receptor beta chains below come from one sample, sequenced in a study of blood T cells in healthy people across ages. Through a sample-barcoded 5' primer and a J-beta primer mix, a second PCR was run for roughly 7 to 12 cycles. TCRdb analysed the 5' RACE reads with MiXCR anew, one entry per CDR3 protein. The sample records around 1,900,000 distinct CDR3 sequences, more than 35% being singletons. The sample taken for sequencing was blood. The source of these receptors is a human donor in good health.

This clonotype occurred a few times. The rearrangement joins TRBV6-2 or TRBV6-3 to TRBJ2-5, with 10 bases that match TRBD2. The CDR3 has 15 residues. V lost 6 bases and J lost 4; bases outside the gene matches: 8. CDR1 and CDR2 from the germline V gene are MNHEY and SVGEGT. The CDR3 region is CASSQPSGGAETQYF. The DNA for the CDR3 is TGTGCCAGCAGCCAGCCCAGCGGGGGGGCAGAGACCCAGTACTTC.

In the case of this clonotype: Since a much larger clone is just one base distant, this may be a read error. This sequence joins TRBV7-7 and TRBJ2-7, with a possible D match to TRBD2 (6 bases). Germline loops: CDR1 SSHAT, CDR2 FNYEAQ (reference sequence). The CDR3 contains 15 residues. This chain's CDR3 is CASSLTLGGTYEQYF. As DNA, the CDR3 is TGTGCTAGCAGCTTAACGCTGGGAGGAACCTACGAGCAGTACTTC.

This clonotype has a handful of counts. The chain links TRBV6-5 to TRBJ2-7; D is possibly TRBD1 (6 bases). The germline gives CDR1 MNHEY, CDR2 SVGAGI. The V end was cut by 4 bases, the J end by 3 bases, with 13 bases between. CDR3 length equals 14 residues. In DNA, the CDR3 is TGTGCCAGCAGTTCGTCAGGGGAAAGCTACGAGCAGTACTTC. This gives the protein CASSSSGESYEQYF.

This clonotype was counted a few times. This chain links TRBV6-2 or TRBV6-3 with TRBJ2-3; D is unresolved. Germline CDR1 reads MNHEY; CDR2 reads SVGEGT. The CDR3 totals 19 residues. With 0 bases removed from V and 2 bases from J, the gap between germline ends came to 21 bases. The CDR3 region has the DNA TGTGCCAGCAGTTACTCGATTCTGGTTGACACGATCGACACAGATACGCAGTATTTT. This codes for CASSYSILVDTIDTDTQYF.

J is TRBJ1-6 and V is TRBV29-1, with a possible D match to TRBD1 (6 bases). The CDR3 is made up of 14 amino acids. The germline V gene encodes CDR1 SQVTM and CDR2 ANQGSEA. This chain's CDR3 is CRKTTGHYNSPLHF. In DNA form, the CDR3 reads TGCAGGAAGACAACAGGGCACTATAATTCACCCCTCCACTTT.

J is TRBJ2-1 and V is TRBV29-1; D perhaps matches TRBD2 (6 bases). Germline V gene sequence: CDR1 SQVTM, CDR2 ANQGSEA. The CDR3 is 14 residues long. Trimming took off 4 bases at V and 10 bases at J, with 20 bases between the two ends. The CDR3 loop is CSVVSSMAGREQFF. CDR3 in DNA: TGCAGCGTTGTAAGTTCGATGGCGGGGAGGGAGCAGTTCTTC.

This chain joins TRBV5-1 and TRBJ2-1, with TRBD1 matching 10 bases. The tail of the sequence fits TRBJ2-7 better, so the J call may be wrong. Germline lookup yields CDR1 SGHRS and CDR2 YFSETQ. The CDR3 totals 15 residues. CDR3 bases: TGCGCCAGCAGCTCGTCGGACAGGGGGTCCTACGAGCAGTACTTC. Translating gives CASSSSDRGSYEQYF.

The V gene is TRBV7-2, the J gene TRBJ2-5; no firm D call. The CDR3 covers 14 residues. Trimming pared 5 bases from V and 5 bases from J, leaving 15 bases between. The V gene's germline CDR1 is SGHTA and CDR2 FQGNSA. CDR3 sequence (DNA): TGTGCCAGCAGCCCAAGACGTTCTTCGGAGACCCAGTACTTC. Amino acids: CASSPRRSSETQYF.

The chain uses TRBV27 and TRBJ2-1; TRBD1 might be the D (6 bases). There are 16 residues in the CDR3. V dropped 3 bases and J dropped 10 bases, with 22 bases sitting between them. Germline V lookup: CDR1 MNHEY, CDR2 SMNVEV (reference sequence). The CDR3 DNA follows: TGTGCCAGCAGTTTTAAGTCGACAGGATTCGCCTACGAGCAGTTCTTC. This sequence encodes CASSFKSTGFAYEQFF.

The chain has TRBV6-2 or TRBV6-3 and TRBJ1-2; D remains ambiguous. CDR1 is MNHEY and CDR2 is SVGEGT in the germline V gene. CDR3 length equals 14 residues. Trimming left V 7 bases short and J 0 bases short, with 12 bases between. In DNA, the CDR3 is TGTGCCAGCAATAACGGCCCAGCTAACTATGGCTACACCTTC. Encoded protein: CASNNGPANYGYTF.

This clonotype was seen a few times. A junction boundary mismatches the germline segment, possibly from a read error. J is TRBJ2-3 and V is TRBV7-3; the match to TRBD2 covers 11 bases. Germline V CDR1 and CDR2: SGHTA, FQGTGA. CDR3 length: 17 amino acids. The DNA for the CDR3 is TGTGCCAGCAGCCAAGATAGCGGGGGGGCTGGCACAGATACGCGGTATTTT. Residues: CASSQDSGGAGTDTRYF.